What follows is one T cell receptor beta chain and its context. No antigen is known for it. Base qualities are missing; no much larger clone stands one base away. The data belong to a study of cytomegalovirus exposure and HLA in healthy donors (TCRdb year 2017). About the study as a whole: In an earlier analysis of fewer than 750 of the donors, 276 Gb of sequence data and 90 million to 120 million unique TCR beta sequences from about 179 million T cells were reported. Every repertoire in the discovery cohort had been generated on one and the same sequencing platform. An early release covering 550 to 700 HLA-typed donors comprised about 300 gigabases of sequencing data and 85 million to 100 million unique TCR sequences. The study profiled the T cell repertoires of under 700 subjects by immunosequencing and related them to cytomegalovirus serostatus. In the later analysis, no new phenotypic data were used to find candidate immune exposures; instead, reliance was placed on TCR beta sequences and their occurrence across donors. An earlier analysis of some 500 of the donors used high-throughput TCR beta sequencing to judge whether each TCR beta V gene segment behaved as functional or pseudogenic. Donor age, sex, ethnicity and CMV serostatus were compiled alongside the repertoire data. The genetic ancestry cluster associated with self-reported Caucasian donors included 70% to 85% of the 398 genotyped donors. Because of strong linkage in the cohort, roughly five DR-DQ haplotypes were treated as single units for association and clustering. HLA typing included class I and class II loci at four-digit resolution. High-throughput TCR immunosequencing, statistical association of individual TCRs with disease status, and machine learning were combined to predict cytomegalovirus infection status. Typing coverage differed by locus: A, B, C, DRB1 and DQB1 were typed in about 629-630 donors, DQA1 in about 500, DPA1 in 600 to 610, and DPB1 in 450 to 490. To study patterns of TCR occurrence, a later analysis re-analyzed previously published TCR beta repertoires from around 670 donors and added high-resolution HLA genotyping. Across 398 genotyped donors of the cohort, an average of roughly 230,000 unique TCR beta nucleotide sequences per donor were sequenced, and roughly 20% of those sequences were non-productive. A later genetic analysis took genome-wide SNP genotypes for about 65% of the 666 donors and used that subset as a discovery cohort. The aim of the study was to test whether cataloging public T cell receptors could identify signatures of past pathogen exposure. Besides the first cohort of approximately 670 subjects, a separate validation cohort made up of over a hundred different subjects was used.

Per the germline V gene (reference sequence), PRHDT is the CDR1 and FYEKMQ is the CDR2. V drops 2 bases and J drops 9 bases, leaving 20 bases in between. The CDR3 runs 16 amino acids, cysteine and phenylalanine included. Solely the CDR3 DNA is kept, with 48 bases framed from the first base. Paper-wide results and their limitations: In both the original and validation cohorts, the classifier was reported to diagnose cytomegalovirus status with high specificity and sensitivity. A later genetic analysis associated a missense DCLRE1C variant with V-gene and J-gene trimming of TCR beta chains, and an independent cohort replicated the association. Several of the top co-occurrence clusters appeared to be linked to parvovirus B19, influenza, CMV and Epstein-Barr virus, according to a later analysis. Because the 87-base-pair reads could not distinguish some IMGT-functional V segments, including TRBV6-2 and TRBV6-3, those segments were excluded. Broadly in line with IMGT annotations, most TCR beta V segments showed up in productive rearrangements about 87% or about 30% of the time in an earlier analysis of 450 to 750 of the donors. Only TCR beta chains were sequenced in this cohort, and the absence of alpha or paired-chain data limited detectable features. Roughly uniform sequencing depth across donors was assumed in presence/absence analyses, although this assumption may not hold. Most TCR sequences were seen in very few donors, while some public TCRs were found in many individuals. Most CMV-associated TCR beta chains appeared to be HLA-restricted in a later analysis, and the HLA associations seemed to be driven largely by CMV exposure. In a later analysis, the rate of TCR association differed among HLA loci, with DRB1 alleles having the most associated TCRs and HLA-C alleles having the fewest. In a later analysis, HLA-associated TCR beta chains were found to be more clonally expanded and to have lower generation probabilities than equally common non-associated chains. A few of the identified cytomegalovirus-associated TCR beta chains were confirmed in vitro to be specific for cytomegalovirus antigens. Linkage disequilibrium might explain the correlated functional status among segregating V segments, but an unknown experimental factor could not be ruled out. According to the authors, the approach could potentially be generalized to other disease states and immunological phenotypes. Because counts were too low, more than 15 rarely observed V segments, including chromosome 9 orphons, were left out of the earlier analysis of approximately 580 of the donors. The sequencing pipeline was judged likely to have produced a cluster of highly shared sequence variants as a technical artifact. A later analysis associated 16,951 TCR beta sequences with specific HLA alleles at a false discovery rate of 0.05. In the study, about 150 TCR beta chains were listed as associated with cytomegalovirus. Compared with the roughly 670-donor mean, donors in an Asian-associated ancestry cluster had fewer N-insertions in productive TCRs, according to a later genetic analysis. Because HLA typing was unavailable for some donors at each locus, only the typed subset was used in association tests. Assigning TCR associations to individual alleles was difficult when HLA alleles, especially DR and DQ, strongly co-occurred. CMV serostatus was the only immune exposure information available for the cohort. A further reported finding was that TCR beta sequences accurately predicted the HLA-A and HLA-B alleles for most subjects in the first cohort.

The cohort comprised approximately 700 healthy bone marrow donors. At the time of sampling, all cohort members were nominally healthy, though unrecorded immune exposures were likely present. The donor was CMV seropositive and belonged to the group of 250 to 300 seropositive cohort members. Each donor provided a peripheral blood sample, and peripheral blood mononuclear cells were used for TCR beta sequencing. The Qiagen DNeasy Blood Extraction Kit was used to extract genomic DNA from the blood cell samples. Library preparation used the immunoSEQ multiplex PCR assay. The multiplex PCR relied on a mix of 60 forward primers for TCR Vbeta segments and 13 reverse primers for TCR Jbeta segments. The CDR3 region of rearranged TCR beta genes was amplified from genomic DNA by a multiplex PCR assay. The Illumina HiSeq System was used to sequence the amplified TCR beta libraries as 87-base-pair reads. The original pipeline was this. In a later analysis, around 80 million unique TCR beta chains were counted across the 650 to 700 repertoires, and roughly 9.9 million of these chains were shared by at least two donors. Raw reads were error-corrected and collapsed into unique sequences by a nearest-neighbor algorithm in which closely related sequences were merged to remove PCR and sequencing errors. Alignment of CDR3 sequences to IMGT reference sequences was used to assign V, D and J gene segments. For a sequence to be retained, a match of at least six nucleotides to both a V gene segment and a J gene segment was required. Rearrangements were classified as productive when the CDR3 lacked stop codons and remained in frame with V and J, and all other rearrangements were classified as non-productive. CDR3 was defined according to IMGT convention as the region running from the second conserved V-encoded cysteine to the conserved J-encoded phenylalanine. The earlier analysis of more than 450 of the donors excluded sequences that lacked an unambiguous match to a single V gene segment. In an earlier analysis of a few hundred of the donors, V segments were called functional above 56.7% productive rearrangements and were called segregating when the between-donor standard deviation exceeded 5%. A statistical classification framework was developed to diagnose cytomegalovirus status using the catalog of TCR beta chain sequences. In a later analysis, TCR nucleotide sequences were compared against IMGT/GENE-DB human TR gene sequences so that V and J genes could be assigned. Using the TCRdist pipeline, a later analysis assigned CDR3 sequences along with most-parsimonious VDJ recombination scenarios. A later analysis defined each TCR beta chain by its CDR3 amino acid sequence plus V-gene family, and excluded reads lacking a unique V-gene family. As a way to deal with suspected cross-contamination and a sequencing artifact, a later analysis dropped 450 to 700 nucleotide sequences that were highly shared and had low generation probability. In a later analysis, a clonal expansion index for each public chain was calculated from normalized within-repertoire ranks of inferred template counts. In a later analysis, generation probabilities were computed with a VDJ recombination model fitted to out-of-frame rearrangements, and the resulting probabilities were checked against IGoR. A later analysis scored TCR-TCR, TCR-HLA and TCR-CMV co-occurrence with hypergeometric tests, applying a repertoire-size bias correction to TCR pairs. A later analysis estimated false discovery rates by permuting HLA or CMV assignments 20 times. A later analysis grouped co-occurring TCRs with DBSCAN, adding TCRdist sequence similarity when clustering within HLA-allele-positive subsets. Repertoires with fewer than 30,000 or more than 120,000 public chains were left out of co-occurrence clustering, as were about 5 repertoires with anomalous nucleotide sharing. As stored in TCRdb, this immuneACCESS dataset retains in-frame rearrangements with V and J assigned. A fraction of the clones does not appear; measured against another copy, unresolved V genes explain less than half of the discrepancy, and the remainder lacks a known reason. D and trimming were read from the DNA, whereas the V and J calls and clone size are those reported in that table. Within this sample are about 120,000 clones, with roughly 63% of them counted one time only. The ten largest clonotypes hold over 8% of the sample.

What was sequenced was PBMCs. This TCR came from a man aged 35-49 years in good health and CMV-seropositive. Recombination linked TRBV13 to TRBJ1-3, with no reliable assignment of the D segment. The encoded CDR3 is CASSLRVGNTGGTIYF. In nucleotides, the sequence is TGTGCCAGCAGCTTACGAGTTGGCAACACCGGAGGCACCATATATTTT. Reference TRBV13 and TRBJ1-3 proteins supply the regions before and after the CDR3; the full variable domain is: AAGVIQSPRHLIKEKRETATLKCYPIPRHDTVYWYQQGPGQDPQFLISFYEKMQSDKGSIPDRFSAQQFSDYHSELNMSSLELGDSALYFCASSLRVGNTGGTIYFGEGSWLTVV.